The rows below give T cell receptor beta chains drawn from one sample of a study of T-cell memory formation after mild COVID-19. TCRdb passed the 5' RACE reads through MiXCR, listing each CDR3 protein once. Among hundreds of thousands of distinct CDR3 sequences listed, around 15% were seen once. Material for sequencing was PBMCs or a T cell subset sorted from them (not recorded which). The receptors shown here come from an adult woman who had mild COVID-19 (a few samples of this study predate the infection). Cell type and time point are not known. The CDR3 runs from the conserved cysteine through the conserved F or W. The size field is filled for only some rows; it gives once, few, many or a size class.

cdr3_aa: CSAEQYGTLERGQYF; j_call: TRBJ2-7; clone_size: once; v_call: TRBV20-1
cdr3_aa: CASSSFSTYSGTDTQYF; j_call: TRBJ2-3; clone_size: few; v_call: TRBV27
cdr3_aa: CATSREIYTQYF; j_call: TRBJ2-3; clone_size: -; v_call: TRBV15
cdr3_aa: CASRSRRGTDTQYF; j_call: TRBJ2-3; clone_size: -; v_call: TRBV7-2
cdr3_aa: CASSGTAGGHSPQYF; j_call: TRBJ2-3; clone_size: -; v_call: TRBV9
cdr3_aa: CASSQWEGTDTQYF; j_call: TRBJ2-3; clone_size: few; v_call: TRBV4-1
cdr3_aa: CAISERGRGTDTQYF; j_call: TRBJ2-3; clone_size: many; v_call: TRBV10-3
cdr3_aa: CASMSGSPGELFF; j_call: TRBJ2-2; clone_size: -; v_call: TRBV12-3/TRBV12-4
cdr3_aa: CATSDNPQLDYTF; j_call: TRBJ1-2; clone_size: few; v_call: TRBV24-1
cdr3_aa: CASSTLRDRRGDGYTF; j_call: TRBJ1-2; clone_size: few; v_call: TRBV6-1
cdr3_aa: CASSITDGNIQYF; j_call: TRBJ2-4; clone_size: -; v_call: TRBV9
cdr3_aa: CASSSRFGLDYGYTF; j_call: TRBJ1-2; clone_size: -; v_call: TRBV6-5
cdr3_aa: CATSKQGGPDTQYF; j_call: TRBJ2-3; clone_size: -; v_call: TRBV24-1
cdr3_aa: CATSREFGLAAYNEQFF; j_call: TRBJ2-1; clone_size: few; v_call: TRBV15
cdr3_aa: CASSLEGTGGRIQYF; j_call: TRBJ2-4; clone_size: few; v_call: TRBV5-1
cdr3_aa: CASSFWDSTDTQYF; j_call: TRBJ2-3; clone_size: many; v_call: TRBV5-1
cdr3_aa: CASSLNSGTAIYEQYF; j_call: TRBJ2-7; clone_size: -; v_call: TRBV7-9
cdr3_aa: CASRGSLGVTGELFF; j_call: TRBJ2-2; clone_size: -; v_call: TRBV12-3/TRBV12-4
cdr3_aa: CASSAYGGEQFF; j_call: TRBJ2-1; clone_size: few; v_call: TRBV9